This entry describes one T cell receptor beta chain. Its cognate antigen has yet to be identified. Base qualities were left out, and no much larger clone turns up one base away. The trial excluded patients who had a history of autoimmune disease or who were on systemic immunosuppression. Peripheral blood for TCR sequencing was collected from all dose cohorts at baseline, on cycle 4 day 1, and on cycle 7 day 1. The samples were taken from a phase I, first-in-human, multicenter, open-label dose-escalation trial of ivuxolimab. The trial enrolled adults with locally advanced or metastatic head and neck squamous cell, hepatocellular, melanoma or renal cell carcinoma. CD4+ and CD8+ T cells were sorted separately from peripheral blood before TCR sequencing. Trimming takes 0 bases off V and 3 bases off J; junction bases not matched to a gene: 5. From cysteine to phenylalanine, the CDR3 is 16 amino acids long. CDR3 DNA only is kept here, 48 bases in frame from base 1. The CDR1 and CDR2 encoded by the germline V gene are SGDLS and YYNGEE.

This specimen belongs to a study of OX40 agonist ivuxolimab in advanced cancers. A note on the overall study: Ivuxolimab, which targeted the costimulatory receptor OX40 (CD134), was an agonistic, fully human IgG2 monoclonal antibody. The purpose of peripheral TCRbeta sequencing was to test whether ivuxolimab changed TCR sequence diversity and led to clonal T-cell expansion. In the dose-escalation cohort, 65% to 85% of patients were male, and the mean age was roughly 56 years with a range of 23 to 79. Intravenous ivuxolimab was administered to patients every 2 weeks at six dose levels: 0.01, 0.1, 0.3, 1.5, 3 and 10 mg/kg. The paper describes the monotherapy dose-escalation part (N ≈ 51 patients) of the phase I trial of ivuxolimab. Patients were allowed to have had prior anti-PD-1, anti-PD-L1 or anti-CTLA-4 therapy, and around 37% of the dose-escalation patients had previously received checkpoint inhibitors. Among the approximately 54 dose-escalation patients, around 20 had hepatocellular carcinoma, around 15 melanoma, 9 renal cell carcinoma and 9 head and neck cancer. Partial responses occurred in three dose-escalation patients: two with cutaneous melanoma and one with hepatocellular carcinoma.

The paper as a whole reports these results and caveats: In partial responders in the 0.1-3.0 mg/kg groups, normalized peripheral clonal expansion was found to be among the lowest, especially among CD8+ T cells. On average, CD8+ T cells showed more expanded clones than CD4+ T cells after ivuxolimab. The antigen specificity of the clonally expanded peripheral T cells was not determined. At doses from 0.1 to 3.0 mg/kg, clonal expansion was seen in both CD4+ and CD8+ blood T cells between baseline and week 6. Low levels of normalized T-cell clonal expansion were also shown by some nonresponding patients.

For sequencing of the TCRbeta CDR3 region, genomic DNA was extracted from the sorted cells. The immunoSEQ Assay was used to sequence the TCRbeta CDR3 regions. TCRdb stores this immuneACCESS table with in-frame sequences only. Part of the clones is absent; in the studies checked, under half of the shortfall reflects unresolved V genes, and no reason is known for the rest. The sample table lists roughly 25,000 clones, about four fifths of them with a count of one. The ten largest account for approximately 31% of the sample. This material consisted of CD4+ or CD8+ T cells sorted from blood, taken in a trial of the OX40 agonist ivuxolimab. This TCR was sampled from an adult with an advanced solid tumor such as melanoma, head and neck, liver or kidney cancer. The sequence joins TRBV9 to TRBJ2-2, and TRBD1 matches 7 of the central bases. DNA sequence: TGTGCCAGCAGCGTAGGAGGACAGGCGGACACCGGGGAGCTGTTTTTT. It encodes CASSVGGQADTGELFF.